These 18 T cell receptor beta chains were sequenced from one sample in a study of T cells in Graves' hyperthyroidism and ophthalmopathy. TCR beta CDR3 regions were amplified from RNA transcripts. First-round RT-PCR of the TCR CDR3 relied on the HTBI primer set. TCRdb ran MiXCR on the multiplex PCR reads and lists one entry per CDR3 protein. The table records some 350,000 distinct CDR3 sequences, 15% to 19% of them present only once. The sequenced material came from blood. Receptors were obtained from a young woman with Graves' hyperthyroidism that later progressed to Graves' ophthalmopathy.

This clonotype was seen a few times. The genes are TRBV6-1 and TRBJ2-5, with 7 bases aligning to TRBD2. This CDR3 contains 16 residues. Germline CDR1 is MNHNS and CDR2 is SASEGT. V was pared by 1 base and J by 4 bases, with 9 bases of the junction left unmatched. CDR3 DNA: TGTGCCAGCAGTGAAGAAGGGCGGGAGCGGTTAGAGACCCAGTACTTC. Translating it yields CASSEEGRERLETQYF.

This clonotype was observed many times. This rearrangement joins TRBV13 to TRBJ1-6; TRBD1 might be the D (6 bases). The CDR3 extends over 14 amino acids. Germline assignment: CDR1 PRHDT and CDR2 FYEKMQ (reference sequence). V lost 6 bases and J lost 6, with 12 bases in between. The CDR3 protein is CASRDTGTNSPLHF. The CDR3 bases are TGTGCCAGCAGGGATACAGGGACTAATTCACCCCTCCACTTT. Supplemented by reference TRBV13 and TRBJ1-6, the full variable domain reads AAGVIQSPRHLIKEKRETATLKCYPIPRHDTVYWYQQGPGQDPQFLISFYEKMQSDKGSIPDRFSAQQFSDYHSELNMSSLELGDSALYFCASRDTGTNSPLHFGNGTRLTVT.

This clonotype appeared many times. The chain carries TRBV27 and TRBJ1-2; no firm D call. The CDR3 totals 14 residues. Germline V gives CDR1 MNHEY, CDR2 SMNVEV (reference sequence). V lost 5 bases and J 4 bases, leaving 14 bases between the germline ends. CDR3 in DNA: TGTGCCAGCAGTCCCCGGTCCGCCAGCTATGGCTACACCTTC. Protein product: CASSPRSASYGYTF.

This clonotype was recorded many times. V is TRBV12-3 or TRBV12-4 and J is TRBJ2-1, with D maybe TRBD1 (6 bases). This CDR3 comprises 15 residues. V was cut by 6 bases and J by 5 bases, with 17 bases left in between. CDR3 nucleotide sequence: TGTGCCAGCAGCCCCCCCGGACAGCTCAACAATGAGCAGTTCTTC. As protein: CASSPPGQLNNEQFF.

There are many counts of this clonotype. This chain connects TRBV12-3 or TRBV12-4 to TRBJ2-1, with no clear D. The CDR3 extends over 15 amino acids. The V end lost 4 bases, the J end lost 6 bases, and 16 bases lay between the germline ends. The DNA for the CDR3 is TGTGCCAGCAGTTCGTTGCAACGTTGGGGCAATGAGCAGTTCTTC. It encodes CASSSLQRWGNEQFF.

This clonotype came up many times. The genes are TRBV28 and TRBJ1-4; D perhaps matches TRBD1 (5 bases). V was shortened by 6 bases and J by 7 bases, with 9 bases between the two germline ends. This CDR3 spans 12 amino acids. In germline, CDR1 is MDHEN, CDR2 SYDVKM. The CDR3 bases are TGTGCCAGCAGCTGGAGGGGTGAAAAACTGTTTTTT. It codes for CASSWRGEKLFF.

V is TRBV28 and J is TRBJ2-4; D ambiguous. The CDR3 contains 15 residues. Per the germline V gene, CDR1 is MDHEN and CDR2 is SYDVKM. V gave up 3 bases and J gave up 6 bases, with 15 bases separating them. DNA for the CDR3: TGTGCCAGCAGTTTCAATGGTTTCGCCCGAAACATTCAGTACTTC. Residues: CASSFNGFARNIQYF.

This clonotype was detected a few times. The chain links TRBV11-3 to TRBJ2-2; the D gene is possibly TRBD2 (6 bases). The CDR3 is 13 residues long. V was trimmed by 2 bases and J by 6 bases, leaving 7 bases between them. Germline CDR1 and CDR2: SGHNT and YENEEA. The CDR3 coding sequence is TGTGCCAGCAGCTTAACGGGGGCCGGGGAGCTGTTTTTT. It codes for CASSLTGAGELFF.

This clonotype was recorded many times. The chain uses TRBV28 and TRBJ2-7; D unclear. This CDR3 contains 15 residues. V lost 5 bases and J 2 bases, leaving 16 bases between the germline ends. Germline V gives CDR1 MDHEN, CDR2 SYDVKM. CDR3 DNA sequence: TGTGCCAGCAGTCAATGGCTCGGTGGGACCTACGAGCAGTACTTC. Protein: CASSQWLGGTYEQYF.

At least ten counts were recorded for this clonotype. The CDR3 region has the DNA TGCGCCAGCAGTGAGTCGGGTAGCTACAATGAGCAGTTCTTC. Protein sequence: CASSESGSYNEQFF. The J gene is TRBJ2-1, the V gene TRBV10-2; no reliable D call. Germline CDR1 reads WSHSY; CDR2 reads SAAADI. The CDR3 has 14 residues. V gave up 0 bases and J gave up 3 bases, with 6 bases separating them.

This clonotype was seen many times. The chain is built from TRBV6-6 and TRBJ2-3; TRBD1 agrees at 12 bases. The CDR3 is 17 residues long. CDR1 MNHNY and CDR2 SVGAGI come from the germline V gene (reference sequence). Trimming at V came to 0 bases and at J to 7 bases, leaving 8 bases not matched to a gene. The CDR3: CASSYSQPGQGAYTQYF. In DNA, the CDR3 is TGTGCCAGCAGTTACTCTCAACCGGGACAGGGGGCATATACGCAGTATTTT.

This clonotype was seen a handful of times. The chain has TRBV9 and TRBJ1-2; the D is unclear. CDR1 and CDR2 from the germline V gene are SGDLS and YYNGEE. The CDR3 contains 13 residues. Trimming shortened V by 2 bases and J by 1 base, and 6 bases separated the two germline ends. CDR3 DNA: TGTGCCAGCAGCGTTACGCTTAACTATGGCTACACCTTC. Protein product: CASSVTLNYGYTF.

In this sample, this clonotype turned up a few times. Possible read error: a much larger clone is one base away. This chain connects TRBV6-2 or TRBV6-3 to TRBJ2-7, with D perhaps assigned TRBD1 or TRBD2 (5 bases each). This CDR3 has 13 residues. CDR1 is MNHEY, CDR2 SVGEGT, per germline. V was shortened by 4 bases and J by 1 base, with 8 bases between the two germline ends. In DNA, the CDR3 is TGTGCCAGCAGTTGGGACCGATCCTACGAGCAGTACTTC. It encodes CASSWDRSYEQYF.

Notes on this clonotype: A much larger clone sits a single nucleotide away, making a read error possible. The chain joins TRBV28 to TRBJ1-2, with D hard to call. With 8 bases removed from V and 8 bases from J, the gap between germline ends came to 18 bases. This CDR3 has 13 amino acids. Germline V gene lookup returns CDR1 MDHEN and CDR2 SYDVKM. This chain's CDR3 is CASGSSYDGGYTF. The CDR3 coding sequence is TGTGCCAGCGGATCCAGCTACGACGGAGGCTACACCTTC.

This clonotype has at least ten counts. This rearrangement joins TRBV30 to TRBJ2-1; D is uncertain. Deletions cut 0 bases from V and 1 base from J, with 7 bases between. Germline CDR1 is GTSNPN and CDR2 is SVGIG (reference sequence). This CDR3 has 14 residues. CDR3 amino acids: CAWSVTLSYNEQFF. CDR3 bases: TGTGCCTGGAGTGTGACGCTGTCCTACAATGAGCAGTTCTTC.

This clonotype was seen repeatedly, ten times or more. The CDR3 loop reads CASSEPVQAGSEQYF. CDR3 coding DNA: TGTGCCAGCAGTGAACCCGTACAGGCTGGCTCCGAGCAGTACTTC. The chain is built from TRBV2 and TRBJ2-7, with a possible D match to TRBD1 (5 bases). Per the germline V gene, CDR1 is SNHLY and CDR2 is FYNNEI. The CDR3 contains 15 residues. With 2 bases removed from V and 6 bases from J, the gap between germline ends came to 17 bases.

This clonotype was counted at least ten times. V gene TRBV12-3 or TRBV12-4 combines with J gene TRBJ2-1; D not certain. This CDR3 region has 13 residues. The V and J ends lost 7 bases and 5 bases respectively, with 12 bases between them. CDR3 in DNA: TGTGCCAGCACCACCCACACCGACAATGAGCAGTTCTTC. Its protein is CASTTHTDNEQFF.

This clonotype was counted ten times or more. This chain joins TRBV2 and TRBJ2-3; the D call may be TRBD1 or TRBD2 (6 bases each). The V gene lost 4 bases and the J gene lost 3 bases, with 14 bases spanning the gap. Germline values: CDR1 SNHLY, CDR2 FYNNEI. This CDR3 has 15 residues. The CDR3 nucleotides read TGTGCCAGCAGTGTTTTTGGGGGGCAGACAGATACGCAGTATTTT. Amino acids: CASSVFGGQTDTQYF. The full variable domain, completed using reference TRBV2 and TRBJ2-3, is EPEVTQTPSHQVTQMGQEVILRCVPISNHLYFYWYRQILGQKVEFLVSFYNNEISEKSEIFDDQFSVERPDGSNFTLKIRSTKLEDSAMYFCASSVFGGQTDTQYFGPGTRLTVL.